This is a list of T cell receptor beta chains from one sample in a study of blood T cells in healthy people across ages. TCRdb re-called the 5' RACE reads with MiXCR, one entry per CDR3 protein. This sample has about a million distinct CDR3 sequences, with roughly half found just once. What was sequenced was blood. These receptors were obtained from an older woman in good health. Both conserved end residues are part of each CDR3. D genes are given only for firm matches. Rows give clone size only sometimes, using once, few, many, or a class for an expanded clone.

j_call v_call clone_size d_call cdr3_aa cdr3_nt
TRBJ2-1 TRBV11-2 NA TRBD2 CASATSGITNEQFF TGTGCCAGCGCCACTAGCGGGATCACCAATGAGCAGTTCTTC
TRBJ2-1 TRBV4-2 NA TRBD2 CASSQSQREWSSYNEQFF TGTGCCAGCAGCCAATCCCAGCGGGAGTGGAGCTCCTACAATGAGCAGTTCTTC
TRBJ2-5 TRBV6-5 NA NA CASSLFGGVSVEETQYF TGTGCCAGCAGTTTATTTGGGGGCGTCTCAGTAGAGGAGACCCAGTACTTC
TRBJ2-7 TRBV4-3 few TRBD1 CASSQVGTGAEQYF TGCGCCAGCAGCCAAGTAGGGACAGGGGCCGAGCAGTACTTC
TRBJ2-7 TRBV20-1 NA NA CSASGTYYEQYF TGCAGTGCTAGCGGGACCTACTACGAGCAGTACTTC
TRBJ2-1 TRBV2 few NA CASTSGGYGEQFF TGTGCCAGCACTTCGGGTGGCTACGGTGAGCAGTTCTTC
TRBJ2-5 TRBV4-1 NA TRBD2 CASSQGGLAGGYETQYF TGCGCCAGCAGCCAGGGCGGACTAGCGGGAGGGTATGAGACCCAGTACTTC
TRBJ1-2 TRBV21-1 NA NA CASSKALDKRGHYGYTF TGTGCCAGCAGCAAAGCGCTCGATAAGCGGGGTCACTATGGCTACACCTTC
TRBJ2-7 TRBV27 few NA CASSWGGLGRYEQYF TGTGCCAGCAGTTGGGGGGGGCTCGGACGTTACGAGCAGTACTTC
TRBJ1-6 TRBV5-5 NA NA CASSLRLGGTYNSPLHF TGTGCCAGCAGCTTGCGGTTAGGGGGAACCTATAATTCACCCCTCCACTTT
TRBJ2-3 TRBV20-1 NA TRBD1 CSAGTGGLTDTQYF TGCAGTGCTGGGACAGGGGGCTTGACAGATACGCAGTATTTT
TRBJ1-2 TRBV3-1 NA NA CASSQGPREGGYTF TGTGCCAGCAGCCAAGGCCCCCGGGAGGGTGGCTACACCTTC
TRBJ1-2 TRBV7-9 NA NA CASSLGASQGDGYTF TGTGCCAGCAGCTTGGGTGCCAGTCAAGGGGATGGCTACACCTTC
TRBJ2-4 TRBV4-1 NA TRBD2 CASSQDPLAGVTQYF TGCGCCAGCAGCCAAGATCCCCTAGCGGGAGTTACGCAGTACTTC
TRBJ2-5 TRBV5-1 many NA CASSRAGTQETQYF TGCGCCAGCTCCCGGGCAGGGACACAAGAGACCCAGTACTTC
TRBJ2-5 TRBV29-1 few NA CSVYPGFGETQYF TGCAGCGTCTACCCAGGATTTGGAGAGACCCAGTACTTC
TRBJ2-5 TRBV7-9 NA NA CASSLVRRGQETQYF TGTGCCAGCAGCTTAGTTCGGAGGGGACAGGAGACCCAGTACTTC
TRBJ2-7 TRBV27 once NA CASSLNWNRAYEQYF TGTGCCAGCAGTTTGAATTGGAACAGAGCCTACGAGCAGTACTTC
TRBJ2-5 TRBV29-1 NA NA CSVEPTGRKTQYF TGCAGCGTTGAACCAACAGGGCGGAAGACCCAGTACTTC
TRBJ2-5 TRBV20-1 few TRBD2 CSFDGTSGQETQYF TGCAGTTTCGATGGGACTAGCGGACAAGAGACCCAGTACTTC
TRBJ2-1 TRBV2 once NA CASSAQGMNEQFF TGTGCCAGCAGTGCTCAGGGAATGAATGAGCAGTTCTTC
TRBJ2-7 TRBV4-3 few NA CASSQDLPAAYEQYF TGCGCCAGCAGCCAAGATCTCCCGGCCGCCTACGAGCAGTACTTC
TRBJ2-1 TRBV27 NA NA CASSFYGSGQFF TGTGCCAGCAGTTTTTACGGGAGTGGGCAGTTCTTC
TRBJ2-2 TRBV6-1 NA TRBD1 CASIRDRGSSGELFF TGTGCCAGCATCCGGGACAGGGGGTCGTCCGGGGAGCTGTTTTTT
TRBJ2-7 TRBV6-1 NA TRBD2 CASSEAPHFRLAGKYEQYF TGTGCCAGCAGTGAAGCTCCCCATTTCCGACTAGCGGGAAAATACGAGCAGTACTTC
TRBJ2-7 TRBV27 few NA CASSLVLPHYEQYF TGTGCCAGCAGTTTAGTGCTCCCCCACTACGAGCAGTACTTC
TRBJ2-7 TRBV7-2 many NA CASSWGSRAYEQYF TGTGCCAGCAGCTGGGGGTCAAGGGCATACGAGCAGTACTTC
TRBJ1-5 TRBV7-9 NA NA CASSTQAFNQPQHF TGTGCCAGCAGCACACAGGCCTTCAATCAGCCCCAGCATTTT
TRBJ2-1 TRBV7-2 NA NA CASSQSGLTYNEQFF TGTGCCAGCAGCCAGAGTGGACTAACCTACAATGAGCAGTTCTTC
TRBJ2-7 TRBV7-9 few TRBD2 CASSFAWGGSPFYEQYF TGTGCCAGCAGCTTTGCCTGGGGAGGGTCCCCTTTCTACGAGCAGTACTTC
TRBJ2-6 TRBV5-1 once NA CASSLRRYSGGASGANVLTF TGCGCCAGCAGCTTGCGCAGATACTCCGGGGGCGCTTCTGGGGCCAACGTCCTGACTTTC
TRBJ2-5 TRBV28 NA NA CATRKVVETQYF TGTGCCACCCGGAAGGTTGTCGAGACCCAGTACTTC
TRBJ2-7 TRBV27 NA TRBD1 CASRDEGAGTIYEQYF TGTGCCAGCAGAGATGAGGGGGCAGGGACGATATACGAGCAGTACTTC
TRBJ2-7 TRBV3-1 NA TRBD2 CASSQRVRLAYEQYF TGTGCCAGCAGCCAGAGAGTGCGACTAGCTTACGAGCAGTACTTC
TRBJ1-5 TRBV20-1 NA TRBD1 CSANRGSGQPQHF TGCAGTGCCAACAGGGGGTCAGGACAGCCCCAGCATTTT
TRBJ1-2 TRBV18 NA TRBD1 CASSSRTGASRGYTF TGTGCCAGCTCAAGCAGGACAGGGGCTTCAAGAGGCTACACCTTC
TRBJ2-5 TRBV20-1 NA NA CSARSGFTETQYF TGCAGTGCTAGAAGCGGCTTTACGGAGACCCAGTACTTC
TRBJ2-7 TRBV3-1 few NA CASSLAKEAYEQYF TGTGCCAGCAGCCTAGCCAAGGAGGCCTACGAGCAGTACTTC
TRBJ2-5 TRBV5-1 NA NA CASSLALRKETQYF TGCGCCAGCAGCTTGGCCCTTCGGAAAGAGACCCAGTACTTC
TRBJ2-2 TRBV25-1 few NA CASIRTVTGELFF TGTGCCAGCATTCGGACGGTTACCGGGGAGCTGTTTTTT